This T cell receptor (beta chain) came from a study of Ad26.COV2.S vaccination and SARS-CoV-2 variants. The germline gives CDR1 LNHDA, CDR2 SQIVND (reference sequence). Trimming removed 2 bases from V and 0 bases from J, with 7 bases in between. This CDR3 contains 14 residues. Treatment indicated: some 20 received Ad26.COV2.S at low or high dose, single or two shots; several received placebo; per-sample allocation not given. At day 63 after the first vaccine or placebo injection, samples were drawn. A remark on this clone: The antigen is not known.

The data were produced by immunoSEQ multiplex PCR, yet TCRdb's version contains in-frame clones alone and is incomplete. Here the sample spans under 250,000 clones, around 88% being singletons. Study-level points and caveats: The study found higher spike-specific TCR breadth in vaccine than placebo recipients.

Sequenced here: peripheral blood, sampled in a trial of Ad26.COV2.S vaccine versus placebo. This chain links TRBV19 with TRBJ1-2; D uncertain. The sequence derives from a person aged 18-65 years who received the Ad26.COV2.S COVID-19 vaccine or a placebo. This chain's CDR3 is CASSIPRANYGYTF. The CDR3 DNA is TGTGCCAGTAGTATACCCCGGGCTAACTATGGCTACACCTTC.